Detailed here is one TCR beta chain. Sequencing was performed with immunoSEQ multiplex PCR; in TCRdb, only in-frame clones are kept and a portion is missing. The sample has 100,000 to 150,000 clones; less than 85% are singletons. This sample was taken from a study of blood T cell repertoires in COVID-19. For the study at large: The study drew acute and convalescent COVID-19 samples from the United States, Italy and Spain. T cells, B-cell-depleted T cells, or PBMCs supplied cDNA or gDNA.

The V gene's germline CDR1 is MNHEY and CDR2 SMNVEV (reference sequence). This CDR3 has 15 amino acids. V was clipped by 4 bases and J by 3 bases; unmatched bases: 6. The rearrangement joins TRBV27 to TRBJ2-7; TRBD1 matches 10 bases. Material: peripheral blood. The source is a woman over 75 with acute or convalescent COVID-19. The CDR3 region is CASSSRTGGGYEQYF. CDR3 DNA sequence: TGTGCCAGCAGTTCAAGGACAGGGGGAGGCTACGAGCAGTACTTC.